The next 21 T cell receptor beta chains were all read from a single sample in a study of early T cells in non-severe SARS-CoV-2 infection. TCRdb analysed the 5' RACE reads with MiXCR anew, one entry per CDR3 protein. The sample records around 67,000 distinct CDR3 sequences, around 13% being singletons. What was sequenced was whole blood. Receptor source: an adult who was a healthcare worker with PCR-confirmed SARS-CoV-2 infection or an uninfected control (not recorded which).

This clonotype has ten or more counts. J is TRBJ2-3 and V is TRBV9; 10 nucleotides line up with TRBD2. Germline values: CDR1 SGDLS, CDR2 YYNGEE. This CDR3 is built from 20 residues. After removal of 3 bases from V and 2 bases from J, the junction contained 18 bases not matched to a gene. The CDR3 region is CASSGSRWGLAGATTDTQYF. CDR3 DNA sequence: TGTGCCAGCAGCGGATCGAGGTGGGGCCTAGCGGGAGCGACCACAGATACGCAGTATTTT.

This clonotype was picked up many times. The V call is TRBV28, the J call TRBJ2-1; 8 bases match TRBD2. CDR1 MDHEN and CDR2 SYDVKM come from the germline V gene. The V gene end was trimmed by 2 bases and the J gene end by 6 bases; junction bases not matched to a gene: 6. The CDR3 runs 15 residues. In DNA, the CDR3 is TGTGCCAGCAGTTTAGGACGGGGGGGCCTCAATGAGCAGTTCTTC. This translates into CASSLGRGGLNEQFF.

The chain joins TRBV27 to TRBJ1-6; 7 nucleotides agree with TRBD1. From germline, CDR1 is MNHEY and CDR2 SMNVEV (reference sequence). With 6 bases clipped from V and 10 bases from J, the junction kept 9 bases outside the gene matches. The CDR3 runs 14 residues. In nucleotides, the CDR3 is TGTGCCAGCAGAACCAGGGGGATCGGGTCACCCCTCCACTTT. This sequence encodes CASRTRGIGSPLHF.

This clonotype appeared many times. This chain links TRBV28 with TRBJ1-4; D is uncertain. With 3 bases removed from V and 7 bases from J, the gap between germline ends came to 9 bases. The CDR3 runs 13 residues. The germline gives CDR1 MDHEN, CDR2 SYDVKM. CDR3 protein: CASSFPPTEKLFF. CDR3 sequence (DNA): TGTGCCAGCAGTTTCCCCCCAACTGAAAAACTGTTTTTT.

V is TRBV28 and J is TRBJ2-5; 7 positions match TRBD2. The CDR3 is made up of 14 amino acids. Losses at the gene ends were 5 bases for V and 4 bases for J; bases not matched to a gene: 7. The germline V gene has CDR1 MDHEN and CDR2 SYDVKM. The chain's CDR3 is CASSKGLVRETQYF. CDR3 nucleotide sequence: TGTGCCAGCAGTAAAGGACTAGTTCGAGAGACCCAGTACTTC.

The chain's CDR3 is CSVGQPRDTQYF. Written as DNA, the CDR3 is TGCAGCGTCGGACAGCCCCGGGATACGCAGTATTTT. The V call is TRBV29-1, the J call TRBJ2-3, with a possible D match to TRBD1 (6 bases). The germline V gene has CDR1 SQVTM and CDR2 ANQGSEA. The ends were cut back, 6 bases at V and 6 bases at J, with 13 bases in the middle. The CDR3 is made up of 12 amino acids.

Ten or more counts support this clonotype. The chain employs TRBV6-1 and TRBJ2-1; D unresolved. V lost 3 bases and J lost 10, with 10 bases in between. CDR1 is MNHNS, CDR2 SASEGT, per germline. The CDR3 is 12 residues long. The CDR3 coding sequence is TGTGCCAGCAGTGACCCTTACACAGAGCAGTTCTTC. This encodes CASSDPYTEQFF.

This clonotype was observed at least ten times. V usage is TRBV24-1 and J usage is TRBJ1-1; no clear D. The CDR3 runs 12 residues. CDR1 and CDR2 from the germline V gene are KGHDR and SFDVKD. V shed 0 bases and J shed 7 bases, with 5 bases lying between them. The CDR3 spells CATSDLWGEAFF. The CDR3 coding sequence is TGTGCCACCAGTGATTTGTGGGGTGAAGCTTTCTTT.

This clonotype was detected only a few times. This chain uses TRBV10-3 with TRBJ2-7, with 7 bases aligning to TRBD2. This CDR3 region has 15 residues. CDR1 is ENHRY and CDR2 is SYGVKD in the germline V gene. The ends lost 0 bases at V and 5 bases at J; junction bases unmatched: 7. The DNA of the CDR3 is TGTGCCATCAGTGAGTCGCTGCGGGAGTCGAACGAGCAGTACTTC. Amino acids: CAISESLRESNEQYF.

This clonotype was recorded many times. V and J are TRBV6-5 and TRBJ2-5; TRBD1 is a possible D gene (6 bases). V was shortened by 10 bases and J by 5 bases, with 17 bases between the two germline ends. The CDR3 runs to 13 residues. Germline loops: CDR1 MNHEY, CDR2 SVGAGI. The CDR3 here is CATPGDEGETQYF. CDR3 DNA: TGTGCCACCCCAGGGGACGAGGGTGAGACCCAGTACTTC.

This clonotype was found many times. CDR3 bases: TGTGCCAGCAGTGATCAACAGAAAAACATTCAGTACTTC. Protein: CASSDQQKNIQYF. The rearrangement uses TRBV2 and TRBJ2-4; D not resolved. V lost 3 bases to trimming and J lost 4 bases, with 7 bases between them. The CDR3 sequence is 13 residues long. Germline loops: CDR1 SNHLY, CDR2 FYNNEI.

J is TRBJ2-1 and V is TRBV2; 11 bases align to TRBD2. The CDR3 sequence is 15 residues long. The ends lost 4 bases at V and 5 bases at J; junction bases unmatched: 4. Germline loops: CDR1 SNHLY, CDR2 FYNNEI. This CDR3 reads CASSVETSGNNEQFF. The CDR3 coding sequence is TGTGCCAGCAGTGTCGAGACTAGCGGGAACAATGAGCAGTTCTTC.

This clonotype was recorded many times. The chain has TRBV20-1 and TRBJ2-2, with D maybe TRBD1 (5 bases). Germline-derived CDR1 and CDR2 are DFQATT and SNEGSKA (reference sequence). The CDR3 has 14 amino acids. V gave up 6 bases and J gave up 6 bases, with 17 bases separating them. The DNA of the CDR3 is TGCAGTGCATTGACCCCCCAAGGGGCCGGGGAGCTGTTTTTT. This sequence encodes CSALTPQGAGELFF.

This clonotype has just a few counts. A much larger clone differs by one base, so this may be a read error. The CDR3 DNA reads TGTGCCAGCAGCTTTTACTTCGGACAGGGCAATGAGCAGTTCTTC. It specifies CASSFYFGQGNEQFF. The chain combines TRBV7-8 with TRBJ2-1; the match to TRBD1 covers 8 bases. This CDR3 spans 15 amino acids. The germline CDR1 and CDR2 sequences are SGHVS and FQNEAQ. Trimming removed 3 bases from V and 6 bases from J; junction bases left unmatched: 7.

V and J are TRBV27 and TRBJ2-1, with D unresolved. This CDR3 is 13 amino acids long. The V end was cut by 5 bases, the J end by 10 bases, with 15 bases between. From germline, CDR1 is MNHEY and CDR2 SMNVEV (reference sequence). The CDR3 loop is CASSPGPWREQFF. Written as DNA, the CDR3 is TGTGCCAGCAGTCCAGGACCCTGGAGAGAGCAGTTCTTC.

This clonotype has at least ten counts. This chain uses TRBV11-2 with TRBJ2-7; the D is unclear. The CDR3 loop spans 10 amino acids. Looked up from germline, CDR1 is SGHAT and CDR2 is FQNNGV. V lost 2 bases, J lost 7 bases, and 3 bases lay in between. The CDR3 bases are TGTGCCAGCAGCTTAAATGAGCAGTACTTC. Protein: CASSLNEQYF.

The J gene is TRBJ1-4, the V gene TRBV25-1, with TRBD1 matching over 11 bases. This CDR3 spans 14 amino acids. Trimming took 5 bases from V and 11 from J; bases not matched to a gene: 7. The V gene's germline CDR1 is MGHDK and CDR2 SYGVNS. The CDR3 reads CASSPPGTGGKLFF. In DNA form, the CDR3 reads TGTGCCAGCAGTCCACCTGGGACAGGGGGGAAACTGTTTTTT.

This clonotype was seen once. This clone may be a read error of a much larger clone one base away. The V call is TRBV7-9, the J call TRBJ2-5; a possible D gene is TRBD1 (6 bases). The CDR3 spans 14 residues. CDR1 is SEHNR, CDR2 FQNEAQ, per germline (reference sequence). CDR3: CVSSLETGQETQYF. DNA of the CDR3: TGTGTCAGCAGCTTAGAGACAGGCCAAGAGACCCAGTACTTC.

This clonotype has at least ten counts. The V gene is TRBV9, the J gene TRBJ2-7; tentative D call: TRBD2 (5 bases). With 4 bases removed from V and 1 base from J, the gap between germline ends came to 12 bases. The CDR3 sequence is 14 residues long. Germline V gives CDR1 SGDLS, CDR2 YYNGEE. The CDR3 DNA reads TGTGCCAGCAGCCTTCAACCGGGGTCCTACGAGCAGTACTTC. Translated: CASSLQPGSYEQYF.

This clonotype was detected many times. The chain combines TRBV20-1 with TRBJ1-1; 7 bases are shared with TRBD1. The trim removed 5 bases at V and 3 bases at J, leaving 6 bases unmatched. CDR3 length: 13 residues. In germline, CDR1 is DFQATT, CDR2 SNEGSKA (reference sequence). The CDR3 sequence is CSASQGSDTEAFF. CDR3 DNA: TGCAGTGCTTCACAGGGGTCCGACACTGAAGCTTTCTTT.

This clonotype was recorded many times. This chain uses TRBV6-2 or TRBV6-3 with TRBJ1-2, with a possible D match to TRBD1 (5 bases). This CDR3 spans 13 amino acids. Germline lookup yields CDR1 MNHEY and CDR2 SVGEGT. Trimming stripped 7 bases from V and 6 bases from J, with 15 bases between. The CDR3: CASNPQETNGYTF. As DNA, the CDR3 is TGTGCCAGCAACCCACAGGAGACGAATGGCTACACCTTC.